This T cell receptor beta chain was captured by sequencing in a study of blood T cell repertoires in COVID-19. Overall study context: Samples taken during acute and convalescent COVID-19 were collected in the United States, Italy and Spain. The analysed material was cDNA or gDNA that came from T cells, B-cell-depleted T cells, or PBMCs.

The germline V gene encodes CDR1 LNHDA and CDR2 SQIVND (reference sequence). V was shortened by 9 bases and J by 3 bases, with 6 bases between the two germline ends. CDR3 length: 11 residues. The table came from immunoSEQ multiplex PCR; TCRdb's copy has only in-frame clones and leaves some out. The sample has roughly 200,000 clones; 70% to 90% are singletons. Sample: peripheral blood. The TCR originated in a man in his 60s with active or convalescent COVID-19. The V and J genes are TRBV19 and TRBJ2-1; no definite D call. CDR3 region: CASSRYNEQFF. For the CDR3, the DNA is TGTGCCAGCTCGCGCTACAATGAGCAGTTCTTC.